The clone carrying this TCR beta chain appeared a few times. The antigen is unknown. These data originate in a study of human T cells and chemical hapten exposure. The CDR3 totals 15 residues. Unmatched junction bases numbered 12, after V lost 5 bases and J lost 10 bases. Germline CDR1 SGHTA, CDR2 FQGNSA. General study points: Every donor had alopecia, and their immune response may therefore differ from healthy people's. Expanded TCRs created a significantly greater count of big CDR3 similarity clusters than controls did.

Regarding time point: patch test 3, about 24 weeks after DPC sensitization. Regarding treatment: therapeutic diphenylcyclopropenone sensitization with weekly scalp DPC. Investigators collected blood before applying each patch test. TCRdb itself ran the RACE reads through MiXCR, one entry per CDR3 protein. The table has about 84,000 distinct CDR3 sequences, more than 10% seen once. This clonotype was sampled from a woman between 50 and 59 years old with alopecia areata. Some clones in this sample may be carry-over from other donors' samples. Sequencing used whole blood, obtained in connection with sensitization to the hapten diphenylcyclopropenone (DPC). V is TRBV7-2 and J is TRBJ2-1; 9 bases are shared with TRBD2. The chain's CDR3 is CASSPPSGAFKEQFF. The CDR3 DNA follows: TGTGCCAGCAGCCCGCCTAGCGGGGCCTTCAAGGAGCAGTTCTTC.